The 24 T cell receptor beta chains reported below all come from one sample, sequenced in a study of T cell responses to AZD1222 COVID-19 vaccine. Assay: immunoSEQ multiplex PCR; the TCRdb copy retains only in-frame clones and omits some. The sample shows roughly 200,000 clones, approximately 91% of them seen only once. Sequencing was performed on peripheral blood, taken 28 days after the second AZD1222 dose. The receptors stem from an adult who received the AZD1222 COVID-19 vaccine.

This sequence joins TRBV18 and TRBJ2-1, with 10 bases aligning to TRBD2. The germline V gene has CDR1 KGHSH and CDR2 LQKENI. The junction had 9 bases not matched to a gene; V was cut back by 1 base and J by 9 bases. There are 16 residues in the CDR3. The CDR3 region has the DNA TGTGCCAGCTCACCACTAAGGCTAGCGGGAGCGGGTGAGCAGTTCTTC. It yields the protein CASSPLRLAGAGEQFF.

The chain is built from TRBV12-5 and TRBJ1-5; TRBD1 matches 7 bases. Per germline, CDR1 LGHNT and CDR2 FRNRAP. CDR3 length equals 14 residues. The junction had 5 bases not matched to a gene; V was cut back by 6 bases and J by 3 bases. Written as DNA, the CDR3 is TGTGCTAGTGGACCGGGACAGACCAATCAGCCCCAGCATTTT. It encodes CASGPGQTNQPQHF. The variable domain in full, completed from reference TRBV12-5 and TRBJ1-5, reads DARVTQTPRHKVTEMGQEVTMRCQPILGHNTVFWYRQTMMQGLELLAYFRNRAPLDDSGMPKDRFSAEMPDATLATLKIQPSEPRDSAVYFCASGPGQTNQPQHFGDGTRLSIL.

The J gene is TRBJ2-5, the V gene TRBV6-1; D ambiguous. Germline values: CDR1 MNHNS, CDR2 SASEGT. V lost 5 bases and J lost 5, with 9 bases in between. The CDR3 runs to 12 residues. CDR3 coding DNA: TGTGCCAGCAGTCACATACGGGAGACCCAGTACTTC. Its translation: CASSHIRETQYF.

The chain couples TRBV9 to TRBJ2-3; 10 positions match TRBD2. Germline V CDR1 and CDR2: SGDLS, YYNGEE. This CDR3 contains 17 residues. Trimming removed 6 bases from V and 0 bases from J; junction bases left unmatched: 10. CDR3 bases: TGTGCCAGCACTCCAGCGGGAGGGATTTCTAGCACAGATACGCAGTATTTT. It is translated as CASTPAGGISSTDTQYF.

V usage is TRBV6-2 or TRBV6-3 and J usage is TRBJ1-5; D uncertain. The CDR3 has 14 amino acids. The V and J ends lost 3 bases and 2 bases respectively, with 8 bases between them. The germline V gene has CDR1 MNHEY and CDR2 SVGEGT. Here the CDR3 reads CASSYLSGNQPQHF. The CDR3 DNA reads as TGTGCCAGCAGTTATCTATCGGGCAATCAGCCCCAGCATTTT.

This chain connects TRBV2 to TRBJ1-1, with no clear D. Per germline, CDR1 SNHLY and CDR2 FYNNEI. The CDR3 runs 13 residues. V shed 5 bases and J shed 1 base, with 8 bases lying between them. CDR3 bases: TGTGCCAGCAGTTCTGACAAGAACACTGAAGCTTTCTTT. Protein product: CASSSDKNTEAFF.

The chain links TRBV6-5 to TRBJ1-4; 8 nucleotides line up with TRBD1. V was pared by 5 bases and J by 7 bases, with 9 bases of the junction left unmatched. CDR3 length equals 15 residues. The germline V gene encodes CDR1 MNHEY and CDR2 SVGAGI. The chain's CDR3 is CASSPGQGDREKLFF. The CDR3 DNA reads TGTGCCAGCAGTCCTGGACAGGGTGATCGTGAAAAACTGTTTTTT.

CDR3 nucleotide sequence: TGTGCCAGCAGCCTGTATCAGGGTGAAGGCTACACCTTC. It translates to CASSLYQGEGYTF. V and J are TRBV6-2 or TRBV6-3 and TRBJ1-2, with a weak D call TRBD1 (5 bases). The germline V and J ends were trimmed by 6 bases and 8 bases, with 16 bases remaining between them. The CDR3 loop spans 13 amino acids. Germline V gene sequence: CDR1 MNHEY, CDR2 SVGEGT.

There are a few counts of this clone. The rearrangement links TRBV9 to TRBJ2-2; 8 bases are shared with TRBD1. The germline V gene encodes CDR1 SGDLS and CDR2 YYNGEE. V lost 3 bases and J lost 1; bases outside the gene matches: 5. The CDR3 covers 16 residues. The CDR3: CASSGEGTGNTGELFF. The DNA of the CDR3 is TGTGCCAGCAGCGGAGAGGGGACAGGGAACACCGGGGAGCTGTTTTTT.

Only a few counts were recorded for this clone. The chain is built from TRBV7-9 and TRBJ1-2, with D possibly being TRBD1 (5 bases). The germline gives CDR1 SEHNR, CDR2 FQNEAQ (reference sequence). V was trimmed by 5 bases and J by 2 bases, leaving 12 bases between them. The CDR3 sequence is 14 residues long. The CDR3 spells CASSPDGGNYGYTF. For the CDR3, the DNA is TGTGCCAGCAGCCCCGACGGGGGGAACTATGGCTACACCTTC.

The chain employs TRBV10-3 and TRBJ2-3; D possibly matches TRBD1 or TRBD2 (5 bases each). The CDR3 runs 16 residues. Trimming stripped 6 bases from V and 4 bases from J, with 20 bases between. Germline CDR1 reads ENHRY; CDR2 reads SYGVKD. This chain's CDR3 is CAIRGTGARVSDTQYF. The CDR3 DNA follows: TGTGCCATCAGGGGTACCGGGGCCCGCGTCTCAGATACGCAGTATTTT.

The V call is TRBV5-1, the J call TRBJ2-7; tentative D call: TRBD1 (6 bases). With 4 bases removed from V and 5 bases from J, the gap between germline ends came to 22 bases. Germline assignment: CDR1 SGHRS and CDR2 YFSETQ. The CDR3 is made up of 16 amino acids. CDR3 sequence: CASSPLGKQGRDEQYF. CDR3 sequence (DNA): TGCGCCAGCAGCCCCCTTGGGAAACAGGGACGGGACGAGCAGTACTTC.

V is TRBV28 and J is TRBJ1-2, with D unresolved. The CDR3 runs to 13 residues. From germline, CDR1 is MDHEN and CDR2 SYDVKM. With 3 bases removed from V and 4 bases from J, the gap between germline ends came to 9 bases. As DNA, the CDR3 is TGTGCCAGCAGTTTGGAGAGTCTCTATGGCTACACCTTC. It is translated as CASSLESLYGYTF.

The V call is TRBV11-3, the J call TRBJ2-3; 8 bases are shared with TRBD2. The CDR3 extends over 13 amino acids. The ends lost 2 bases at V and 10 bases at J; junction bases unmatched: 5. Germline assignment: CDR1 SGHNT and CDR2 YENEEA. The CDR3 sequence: CASSLSGGRAQYF. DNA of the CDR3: TGTGCCAGCAGCTTATCGGGAGGGAGGGCGCAGTATTTT.

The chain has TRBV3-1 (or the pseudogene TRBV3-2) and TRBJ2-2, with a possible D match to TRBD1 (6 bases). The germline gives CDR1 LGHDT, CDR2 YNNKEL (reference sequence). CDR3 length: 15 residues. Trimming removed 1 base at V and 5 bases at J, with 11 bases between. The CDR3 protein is CASSQGRGRTGELFF. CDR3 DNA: TGTGCCAGCAGCCAAGGCAGGGGAAGAACCGGGGAGCTGTTTTTT.

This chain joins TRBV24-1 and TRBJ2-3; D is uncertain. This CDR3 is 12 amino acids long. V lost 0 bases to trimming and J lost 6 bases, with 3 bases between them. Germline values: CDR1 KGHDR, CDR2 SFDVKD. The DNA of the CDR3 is TGTGCCACCAGTGATTTGGTCGATACGCAGTATTTT. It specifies CATSDLVDTQYF.

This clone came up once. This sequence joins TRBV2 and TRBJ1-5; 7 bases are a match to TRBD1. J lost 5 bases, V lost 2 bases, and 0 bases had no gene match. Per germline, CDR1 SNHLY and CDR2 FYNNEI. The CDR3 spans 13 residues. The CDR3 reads CASSEQGDQPQHF. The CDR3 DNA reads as TGTGCCAGCAGTGAACAGGGGGATCAGCCCCAGCATTTT.

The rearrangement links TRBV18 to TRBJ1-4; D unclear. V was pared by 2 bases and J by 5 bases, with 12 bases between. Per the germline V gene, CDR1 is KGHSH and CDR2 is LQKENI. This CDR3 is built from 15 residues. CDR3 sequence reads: CASSPRREINEKLFF. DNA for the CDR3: TGTGCCAGCTCACCAAGGAGGGAAATCAATGAAAAACTGTTTTTT.

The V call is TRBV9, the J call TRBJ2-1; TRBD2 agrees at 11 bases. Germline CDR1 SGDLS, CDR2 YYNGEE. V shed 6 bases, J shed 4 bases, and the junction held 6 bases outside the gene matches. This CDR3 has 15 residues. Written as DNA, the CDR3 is TGTGCCAGCACCCCGGGACTAGCGGATTACAATGAGCAGTTCTTC. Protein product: CASTPGLADYNEQFF.

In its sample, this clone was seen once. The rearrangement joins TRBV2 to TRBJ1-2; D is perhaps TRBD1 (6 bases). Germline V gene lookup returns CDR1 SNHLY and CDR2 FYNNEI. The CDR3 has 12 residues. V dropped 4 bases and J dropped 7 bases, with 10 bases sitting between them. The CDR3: CASSAQGAGYTF. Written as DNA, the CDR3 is TGTGCCAGCAGTGCACAGGGAGCTGGCTACACCTTC.

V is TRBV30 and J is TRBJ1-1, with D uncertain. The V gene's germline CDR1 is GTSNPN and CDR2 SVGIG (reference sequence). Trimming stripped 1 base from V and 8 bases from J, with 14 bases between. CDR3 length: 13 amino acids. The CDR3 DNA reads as TGTGCCTGGAGTGCCTACAGCACGCTGGAAGCTTTCTTT. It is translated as CAWSAYSTLEAFF.

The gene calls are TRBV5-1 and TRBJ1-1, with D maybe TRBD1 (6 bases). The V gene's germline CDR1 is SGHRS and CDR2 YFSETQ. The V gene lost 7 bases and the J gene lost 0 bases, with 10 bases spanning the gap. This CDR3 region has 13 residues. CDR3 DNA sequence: TGCGCCAGCTCGCGGACAGTGAACACTGAAGCTTTCTTT. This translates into CASSRTVNTEAFF.

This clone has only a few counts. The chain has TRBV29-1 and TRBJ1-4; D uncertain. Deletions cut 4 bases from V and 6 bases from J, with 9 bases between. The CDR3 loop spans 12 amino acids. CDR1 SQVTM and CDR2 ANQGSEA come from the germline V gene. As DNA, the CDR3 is TGCAGCGTTGTAGCGGTGGATGAAAAACTGTTTTTT. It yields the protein CSVVAVDEKLFF.

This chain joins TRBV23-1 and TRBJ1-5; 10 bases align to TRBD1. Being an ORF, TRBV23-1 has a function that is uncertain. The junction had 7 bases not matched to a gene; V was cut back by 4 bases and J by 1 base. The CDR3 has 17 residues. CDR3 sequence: CASSPRQGARSNQPQHF. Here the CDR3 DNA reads TGCGCCAGCAGTCCGAGACAGGGGGCGCGGAGCAATCAGCCCCAGCATTTT.